These T cell receptor beta chains were read from a single sample in a study of response to subunit inactivated influenza vaccine. TCRdb passed the RT-PCR reads through MiXCR, listing each CDR3 protein once. Of 250,000 to 350,000 distinct CDR3 sequences in the sample, approximately 21% were seen once. The source was PBMCs from blood, collected around 22 months after vaccination. Receptors were obtained from a man between 50 and 69 years old who received an inactivated influenza vaccine. The CDR3 runs from the conserved cysteine through the conserved F or W. Fields, in order: J gene, V gene, D gene, clone size, CDR3 DNA, CDR3 protein. D genes are given only for firm matches. Only part of the rows carry a size: once, few, many, or a class if the clone is expanded.

j_gene: TRBJ2-3
v_gene: TRBV7-6
d_gene: .
abundance: few
CDR3nt: TGTGCCAGCTCTAGTGGTATTACAGATACGCAGTATTTT
CDR3aa: CASSSGITDTQYF

j_gene: TRBJ1-5
v_gene: TRBV15
d_gene: .
abundance: few
CDR3nt: TGTGCCACCAGCAGAGATCGAGGCCAGCCCCAGCATTTT
CDR3aa: CATSRDRGQPQHF

j_gene: TRBJ2-1
v_gene: TRBV20-1
d_gene: TRBD2
abundance: .
CDR3nt: TGCAGTGCGCGTTCTGTCACTAGCGGGAACAATGAGCAGTTCTTC
CDR3aa: CSARSVTSGNNEQFF

j_gene: TRBJ2-3
v_gene: TRBV20-1
d_gene: TRBD2
abundance: few
CDR3nt: TGCAGTGCTCGCCCGGGAGGGGCCAAAAACACAGATACGCAGTATTTT
CDR3aa: CSARPGGAKNTDTQYF

j_gene: TRBJ2-3
v_gene: TRBV10-3
d_gene: .
abundance: few
CDR3nt: TGTGCCATCAGTGAGTCGTCGTCGCAAAGAAACACAGATACGCAGTATTTT
CDR3aa: CAISESSSQRNTDTQYF

j_gene: TRBJ2-7
v_gene: TRBV7-8
d_gene: .
abundance: .
CDR3nt: TGTGCCAGCAGCTTAGCTGCGGAGATCTCCTACGAGCAGTACTTC
CDR3aa: CASSLAAEISYEQYF

j_gene: TRBJ1-6
v_gene: TRBV5-1
d_gene: .
abundance: many
CDR3nt: TGCGCCAGCAGCTTGCAAGGGACTGGTAACTCACCCCTCCACTTT
CDR3aa: CASSLQGTGNSPLHF

j_gene: TRBJ1-2
v_gene: TRBV12-2
d_gene: .
abundance: few
CDR3nt: TGTGCAAGTCGCTTAGTAGGAGGTGGCTACACCTTC
CDR3aa: CASRLVGGGYTF

j_gene: TRBJ2-7
v_gene: TRBV5-1
d_gene: TRBD2
abundance: .
CDR3nt: TGCGCCAGCAGCTTGGGATCCGGGGGGGACCACGAGCAGTACTTC
CDR3aa: CASSLGSGGDHEQYF

j_gene: TRBJ1-2
v_gene: TRBV29-1
d_gene: .
abundance: .
CDR3nt: TGCAGCGTTGGGGCTGTGTCGGGCTACACCTTC
CDR3aa: CSVGAVSGYTF

j_gene: TRBJ1-5
v_gene: TRBV19
d_gene: .
abundance: .
CDR3nt: TGTGCCAGTAGTATAGAGCAGGGTCGAGACAATCAGCCCCAGCATTTT
CDR3aa: CASSIEQGRDNQPQHF

j_gene: TRBJ1-3
v_gene: TRBV6-1
d_gene: .
abundance: .
CDR3nt: TGTGCCAGCGACGGCTCTGGAAACACCATATATTTT
CDR3aa: CASDGSGNTIYF

j_gene: TRBJ1-3
v_gene: TRBV5-5
d_gene: .
abundance: .
CDR3nt: TGTGCCAGCAGTTATGGACCGAACTCTGGAAACACCATATATTTT
CDR3aa: CASSYGPNSGNTIYF

j_gene: TRBJ2-7
v_gene: TRBV2
d_gene: .
abundance: .
CDR3nt: TGTGCCAGCAGTGTATTGGCAGGGACGGACGAGCAGTACTTC
CDR3aa: CASSVLAGTDEQYF

j_gene: TRBJ1-4
v_gene: TRBV6-1
d_gene: .
abundance: .
CDR3nt: TGTGCCAGCAGCCCGGGGGGTAAATCTAATGAAAAACTGTTTTTT
CDR3aa: CASSPGGKSNEKLFF

j_gene: TRBJ2-7
v_gene: TRBV6-6
d_gene: .
abundance: few
CDR3nt: TGTGCCAGCAGTTTCCGGGACGGAGTCTCCTACGAGCAGTACTTC
CDR3aa: CASSFRDGVSYEQYF

j_gene: TRBJ2-1
v_gene: TRBV4-3
d_gene: TRBD2
abundance: .
CDR3nt: TGCGCCAGCAGCCAAGAAGTAAGCGGGGGCGGTGAGCAGTTCTTC
CDR3aa: CASSQEVSGGGEQFF

j_gene: TRBJ2-2
v_gene: TRBV9
d_gene: .
abundance: .
CDR3nt: TGTGCCAGCAGGGGGGCTACCAACACCGGGGAGCTGTTTTTT
CDR3aa: CASRGATNTGELFF

j_gene: TRBJ2-7
v_gene: TRBV29-1
d_gene: TRBD1
abundance: few
CDR3nt: TGCAGCGCTGCGACAGGGCCCGGGAACCCCCAGTACTTC
CDR3aa: CSAATGPGNPQYF

j_gene: TRBJ1-5
v_gene: TRBV12-3/TRBV12-4
d_gene: .
abundance: .
CDR3nt: TGTGCCAGCAGTTTAATTAGTAGCAATCAGCCCCAGCATTTT
CDR3aa: CASSLISSNQPQHF

j_gene: TRBJ2-7
v_gene: TRBV5-1
d_gene: .
abundance: once
CDR3nt: TGCGCCAGCAGCTTGGGACATGGATACGAGCAGTACTTC
CDR3aa: CASSLGHGYEQYF

j_gene: TRBJ1-1
v_gene: TRBV12-3/TRBV12-4
d_gene: .
abundance: .
CDR3nt: TGTACCATCAGTTTAAGATGGGGTTGGTTCCAGGAAGGGACTGAAGCTTTCTTT
CDR3aa: CTISLRWGWFQEGTEAFF

j_gene: TRBJ2-5
v_gene: TRBV24-1
d_gene: .
abundance: few
CDR3nt: TGTGCCACCAGTGACCCCGGGACGGTGGAGACCCAGTACTTC
CDR3aa: CATSDPGTVETQYF

j_gene: TRBJ2-4
v_gene: TRBV12-3/TRBV12-4
d_gene: .
abundance: few
CDR3nt: TGTGCCAGCAGTTTAGGGGGTAGCGGCAAAAACATTCAGTACTTC
CDR3aa: CASSLGGSGKNIQYF

j_gene: TRBJ1-5
v_gene: TRBV28
d_gene: TRBD1
abundance: .
CDR3nt: TGTGCCAGCAGTTCGGGCAGGACAGGGGGTTTTCAGCCCCAGCATTTT
CDR3aa: CASSSGRTGGFQPQHF

j_gene: TRBJ1-5
v_gene: TRBV15
d_gene: .
abundance: few
CDR3nt: TGTGCCACCAGCACGGCCGACAATCAGCCCCAGCATTTT
CDR3aa: CATSTADNQPQHF

j_gene: TRBJ1-1
v_gene: TRBV11-3
d_gene: .
abundance: .
CDR3nt: TGTGCCAGCAGCTTTAGGGTCGGCACTGAAGCTTTCTTT
CDR3aa: CASSFRVGTEAFF

j_gene: TRBJ1-2
v_gene: TRBV6-1
d_gene: .
abundance: many
CDR3nt: TGTGCCAGCAAAATTACAGGTCTAACTAGATATGGCTACACCTTC
CDR3aa: CASKITGLTRYGYTF

j_gene: TRBJ2-3
v_gene: TRBV5-1
d_gene: .
abundance: few
CDR3nt: TGCGCCAGCAGCTCGGGGACACGTGCCGCGGCAGATACGCAGTATTTT
CDR3aa: CASSSGTRAAADTQYF

j_gene: TRBJ2-4
v_gene: TRBV18
d_gene: TRBD2
abundance: few
CDR3nt: TGTGCCAGCTCACCCGTGACTAGCGGGCTTGGGAAAAACATTCAGTACTTC
CDR3aa: CASSPVTSGLGKNIQYF

j_gene: TRBJ1-2
v_gene: TRBV9
d_gene: .
abundance: .
CDR3nt: TGTGCCAACAGCGTAGGTAGCAGTTATGGCTACACCTTC
CDR3aa: CANSVGSSYGYTF

j_gene: TRBJ2-3
v_gene: TRBV4-1
d_gene: TRBD1
abundance: .
CDR3nt: TGCGCCAGCAGCCAAGACCCAGGGGGAGATACGCAGTATTTT
CDR3aa: CASSQDPGGDTQYF

j_gene: TRBJ1-2
v_gene: TRBV5-8
d_gene: .
abundance: few
CDR3nt: TGTGCCAGCAGCTTACTAACTTACCGGGACAAAGCTGGCTACACCTTC
CDR3aa: CASSLLTYRDKAGYTF

j_gene: TRBJ1-6
v_gene: TRBV10-3
d_gene: .
abundance: few
CDR3nt: TGTGCCATCAGTGACAGGGTTTCACGCTATAATTCACCCCTCCACTTT
CDR3aa: CAISDRVSRYNSPLHF

j_gene: TRBJ1-4
v_gene: TRBV10-3
d_gene: .
abundance: few
CDR3nt: TGTGCCACCGCCCCCCCCGGGGCCAGTGAAAAACTGTTTTTT
CDR3aa: CATAPPGASEKLFF

j_gene: TRBJ1-6
v_gene: TRBV6-1
d_gene: .
abundance: few
CDR3nt: TGTGCCAGCAGGGACAGAAATAATTCACCCCTCCACTTT
CDR3aa: CASRDRNNSPLHF

j_gene: TRBJ1-5
v_gene: TRBV20-1
d_gene: .
abundance: few
CDR3nt: TGCAGTGCCCGACGTGGGGGCGCGGGGAATCAGCCCCAGCATTTT
CDR3aa: CSARRGGAGNQPQHF

j_gene: TRBJ2-1
v_gene: TRBV9
d_gene: TRBD2
abundance: .
CDR3nt: TGTGCCAGCAGCGTACTAGCGGGAGGCCCCCATGAGCAGTTCTTC
CDR3aa: CASSVLAGGPHEQFF

j_gene: TRBJ1-6
v_gene: TRBV9
d_gene: TRBD1
abundance: few
CDR3nt: TGTGCCAGCAGCCCCCGACAGGGGCTCTATAATTCACCCCTCCACTTT
CDR3aa: CASSPRQGLYNSPLHF

j_gene: TRBJ2-4
v_gene: TRBV6-2/TRBV6-3
d_gene: .
abundance: .
CDR3nt: TGTGCCAGCAAAGTTAGGGGACGGTCCAAAAACATTCAGTACTTC
CDR3aa: CASKVRGRSKNIQYF

j_gene: TRBJ2-7
v_gene: TRBV7-2
d_gene: .
abundance: .
CDR3nt: TGTGCCAGCAGCTTTACAGGCGTCTCCTACGAGCAGTACTTC
CDR3aa: CASSFTGVSYEQYF

j_gene: TRBJ1-2
v_gene: TRBV7-8
d_gene: .
abundance: .
CDR3nt: TGTGCCAGCTCCTTTGGCAGGGACGGTTATGGCTACACCTTC
CDR3aa: CASSFGRDGYGYTF

j_gene: TRBJ1-1
v_gene: TRBV5-5
d_gene: .
abundance: many
CDR3nt: TGTGCCAGCAGCTTGGGGGTCGGACAGAACACTGAAGCTTTCTTT
CDR3aa: CASSLGVGQNTEAFF

j_gene: TRBJ2-6
v_gene: TRBV7-8
d_gene: .
abundance: .
CDR3nt: TGTGCCAGCAGCTTAGCCTGGAAAGGACTCGCTGGGGCCAACGTCCTGACTTTC
CDR3aa: CASSLAWKGLAGANVLTF

j_gene: TRBJ2-3
v_gene: TRBV6-1
d_gene: .
abundance: few
CDR3nt: TGTGCCAGCACCCAGGGCGCAGATACGCAGTATTTT
CDR3aa: CASTQGADTQYF

j_gene: TRBJ1-1
v_gene: TRBV12-3/TRBV12-4
d_gene: .
abundance: .
CDR3nt: TGTGCCAGCAGTTCCGTGGGGAACACTGAAGCTTTCTTT
CDR3aa: CASSSVGNTEAFF

j_gene: TRBJ1-2
v_gene: TRBV14
d_gene: .
abundance: .
CDR3nt: TGTGCCAGCAGCCAGCACAGGGCGAATGGCTACACCTTC
CDR3aa: CASSQHRANGYTF

j_gene: TRBJ1-1
v_gene: TRBV2
d_gene: .
abundance: .
CDR3nt: TGTGCCAGCAGTGAGGTGTCAACTGAAGCTTTCTTT
CDR3aa: CASSEVSTEAFF

j_gene: TRBJ2-7
v_gene: TRBV20-1
d_gene: TRBD2
abundance: .
CDR3nt: TGCAGTGCCCCGGACGCGGGGGGGGTCTCCTACGAGCAGTACTTC
CDR3aa: CSAPDAGGVSYEQYF

j_gene: TRBJ1-1
v_gene: TRBV24-1
d_gene: .
abundance: few
CDR3nt: TGTGCCACCAGTGATTCGGGGCGTATGAACACTGAAGCTTTCTTT
CDR3aa: CATSDSGRMNTEAFF

j_gene: TRBJ1-1
v_gene: TRBV20-1
d_gene: .
abundance: many
CDR3nt: TGCAGTGCTAGAGCAGTTTTGAACACTGAAGCTTTCTTT
CDR3aa: CSARAVLNTEAFF

j_gene: TRBJ2-2
v_gene: TRBV5-1
d_gene: .
abundance: .
CDR3nt: TGCGCCAGCAGCCCTAGCCCGGGACAGAACACCGGGGAGCTGTTTTTT
CDR3aa: CASSPSPGQNTGELFF

j_gene: TRBJ2-7
v_gene: TRBV5-1
d_gene: .
abundance: few
CDR3nt: TGCGCCAGCAGCCCGGGGACCGGGAGCTCCTACGAGCAGTACTTC
CDR3aa: CASSPGTGSSYEQYF

j_gene: TRBJ1-1
v_gene: TRBV5-1
d_gene: .
abundance: few
CDR3nt: TGCGCCAGCAGCTTGGTCTCGAGGGATACTGAAGCTTTCTTT
CDR3aa: CASSLVSRDTEAFF

j_gene: TRBJ2-7
v_gene: TRBV12-3/TRBV12-4
d_gene: .
abundance: .
CDR3nt: TGTGCCAGCAGCCGAACACGGGGGAGCGAGCAGTACTTC
CDR3aa: CASSRTRGSEQYF